This is a list of T cell receptor beta chains from one sample in a study of blood T cell repertoires in COVID-19. Clones were read by immunoSEQ multiplex PCR, and TCRdb kept only the in-frame ones, dropping some. Of some 80,000 clones detected, around 90% appear once; the ten largest clones hold 0.75% to 0.8%. What was sequenced was peripheral blood. Receptors originate from a woman older than 75 with acute or convalescent COVID-19. CDR3s include the opening cysteine and the closing phenylalanine or tryptophan.

j_gene: TRBJ2-7; len: 15; v_gene: TRBV19; CDR3aa: CASSISGQISYEQYF
j_gene: TRBJ1-4; len: 15; v_gene: TRBV7-3; CDR3aa: CASSLTGSAGEKLFF
j_gene: TRBJ2-4; len: 14; v_gene: TRBV11-2; CDR3aa: CASSLAVGANIQYF
j_gene: TRBJ1-1; len: 15; v_gene: TRBV3-1/TRBV3-2; CDR3aa: CASSRGQVSRTEAFF
j_gene: TRBJ1-2; len: 16; v_gene: TRBV5-3; CDR3aa: CARSMDRGPQPYGYTF
j_gene: TRBJ2-4; len: 15; v_gene: TRBV10-3; CDR3aa: CAGKPYRDSKNIQYF
j_gene: TRBJ1-2; len: 15; v_gene: TRBV24-1; CDR3aa: CATSDVGTGEYGYTF
j_gene: TRBJ1-6; len: 15; v_gene: TRBV5-4; CDR3aa: CASSLPGQGASPLHF
j_gene: TRBJ2-5; len: 17; v_gene: TRBV2; CDR3aa: CASSESVGTTGRETQYF
j_gene: TRBJ2-7; len: 14; v_gene: TRBV3-1/TRBV3-2; CDR3aa: CASSQEQGLYEQYF
j_gene: TRBJ1-3; len: 14; v_gene: TRBV28; CDR3aa: CASSSPTGSNTIYF
j_gene: TRBJ2-1; len: 14; v_gene: TRBV5-4; CDR3aa: CASRISGGRNEQFF
j_gene: TRBJ1-1; len: 11; v_gene: TRBV20-1; CDR3aa: CSAKGEPEAFF
j_gene: TRBJ1-1; len: 14; v_gene: TRBV5-1; CDR3aa: CASSLGAGGAQAFF
j_gene: TRBJ2-7; len: 16; v_gene: TRBV11-2; CDR3aa: CASRLRASGGAYEQYF
j_gene: TRBJ2-1; len: 15; v_gene: TRBV5-1; CDR3aa: CASAIAGGFNNEQFF
j_gene: TRBJ2-3; len: 13; v_gene: TRBV7-3; CDR3aa: CASSFTSGDTQYF
j_gene: TRBJ2-5; len: 12; v_gene: TRBV5-6; CDR3aa: CASSLVRETQYF
j_gene: TRBJ1-1; len: 13; v_gene: TRBV12-3/TRBV12-4; CDR3aa: CASSLRGNTEAFF
j_gene: TRBJ2-3; len: 18; v_gene: TRBV19; CDR3aa: CASRNEGRSSGSRVTQYF
j_gene: TRBJ1-3; len: 15; v_gene: TRBV7-8; CDR3aa: CASTYTGRSGNTIYF
j_gene: TRBJ1-2; len: 13; v_gene: TRBV6-1; CDR3aa: CASSEQGALGYTF
j_gene: TRBJ1-4; len: 16; v_gene: TRBV4-2; CDR3aa: CASSQTGTGGGEKLFF
j_gene: TRBJ2-3; len: 13; v_gene: TRBV19; CDR3aa: CASSNTSPDTQYF